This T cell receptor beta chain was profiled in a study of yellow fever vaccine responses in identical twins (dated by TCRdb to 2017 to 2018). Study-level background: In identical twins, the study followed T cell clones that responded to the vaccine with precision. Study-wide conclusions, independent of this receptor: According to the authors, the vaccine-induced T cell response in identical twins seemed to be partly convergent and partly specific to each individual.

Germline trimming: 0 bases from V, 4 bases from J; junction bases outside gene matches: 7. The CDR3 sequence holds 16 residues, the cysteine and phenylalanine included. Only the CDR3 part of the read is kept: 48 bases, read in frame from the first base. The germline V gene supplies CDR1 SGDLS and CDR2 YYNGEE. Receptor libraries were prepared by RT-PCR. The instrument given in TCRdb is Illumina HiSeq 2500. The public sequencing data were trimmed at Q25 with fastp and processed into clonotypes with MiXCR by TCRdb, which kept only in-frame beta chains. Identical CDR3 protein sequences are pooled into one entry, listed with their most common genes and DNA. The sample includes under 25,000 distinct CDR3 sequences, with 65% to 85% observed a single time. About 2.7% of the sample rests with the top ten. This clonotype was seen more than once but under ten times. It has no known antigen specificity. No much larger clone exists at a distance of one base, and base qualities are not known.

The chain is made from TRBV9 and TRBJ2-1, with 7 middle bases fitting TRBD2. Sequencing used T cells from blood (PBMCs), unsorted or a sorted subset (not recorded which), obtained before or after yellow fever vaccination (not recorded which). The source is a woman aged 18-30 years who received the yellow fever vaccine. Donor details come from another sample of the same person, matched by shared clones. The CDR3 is CASSVEILAEYNEQFF. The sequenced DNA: TGTGCCAGCAGCGTAGAAATCCTAGCGGAATACAATGAGCAGTTCTTC.